Listed below are T cell receptor beta chains from one sample, sequenced in a study of T-cell memory formation after mild COVID-19. One entry per CDR3 protein results from TCRdb running MiXCR on the 5' RACE reads. The profile shows about 210,000 distinct CDR3 sequences, roughly 27% of them singletons. Sequencing was performed on PBMCs or a T cell subset sorted from them (not recorded which). The source is an adult woman who had mild COVID-19 (a few samples of this study predate the infection). Cell type and time point are not known. Both conserved end residues are part of each CDR3. The order of the fields is J gene, CDR3 length, D gene, clone size, V gene, CDR3 DNA, CDR3 protein. The D gene is left open where the match is weak. Only part of the rows carry a size: once, few, many, or a class if the clone is expanded.

>TRBJ2-7|14|NA|few|TRBV5-1
TGCGCCAGCAGCTTGGCACCGCCGAGCTACGAGCAGTACTTC
CASSLAPPSYEQYF
>TRBJ2-1|14|NA|few|TRBV11-2
TGTGCCAGCAGCAATCGGGCCCGATGGGATGAGCAGTTCTTC
CASSNRARWDEQFF
>TRBJ2-2|17|NA|NA|TRBV5-6
TGTGCCAGCAGCCGACCGTTGGATGTTATCAACACCGGGGAGCTGTTTTTT
CASSRPLDVINTGELFF
>TRBJ2-7|12|NA|NA|TRBV29-1
TGCAGCGTTTTCAGGGATCCCTACGAGCAGTACTTC
CSVFRDPYEQYF
>TRBJ2-2|20|TRBD2|few|TRBV7-6
TGTGCCAGCAGCTTAGGTCAGGGACTTGGACTAGCGGTGAACACCGGGGAGCTGTTTTTT
CASSLGQGLGLAVNTGELFF
>TRBJ2-7|12|NA|few|TRBV5-6
TGTGCCAGCAGCATCCCTATCGGGGAGCAGTACTTC
CASSIPIGEQYF
>TRBJ2-1|16|TRBD2|NA|TRBV11-3
TGTGCCAGCAGCAGATATAGCGGGAGCTTCTACAATGAGCAGTTCTTC
CASSRYSGSFYNEQFF
>TRBJ1-2|15|TRBD1|few|TRBV6-1
TGTGCCAGCAGTACCGGGACAGGGGTTGGCTATGGCTACACCTTC
CASSTGTGVGYGYTF
>TRBJ2-1|15|TRBD1|few|TRBV5-1
TGCGCCAGCAGCTTGTCTGGGACAGCGGATGGCGAGCAGTTCTTC
CASSLSGTADGEQFF
>TRBJ1-4|14|TRBD1|NA|TRBV6-2/TRBV6-3
TGTGCCAGCAGTTCACCGGGACAGGGAAAAAAACTGTTTTTT
CASSSPGQGKKLFF
>TRBJ2-7|16|NA|NA|TRBV4-1
TGCGCCAGCAGCCACCCCGGCCCTCTGGACTCCTACGAGCAGTACTTC
CASSHPGPLDSYEQYF
>TRBJ2-5|14|NA|NA|TRBV14
TGTGCCAGCAGCCAAGGGTACGGTCAAGAGACCCAGTACTTC
CASSQGYGQETQYF
>TRBJ2-6|17|NA|NA|TRBV15
TGTGCCACCAGCAGACCGGACAGCAACTCTGGGGCCAACGTCCTGACTTTC
CATSRPDSNSGANVLTF
>TRBJ2-7|15|NA|NA|TRBV5-1
TGCGCCAGCAGCCCTCGTAGGACAGCCGCCTACGAGCAGTACTTC
CASSPRRTAAYEQYF
>TRBJ2-7|18|TRBD2|NA|TRBV7-2
TGTGCCAGCAGCTTAACCGGACTAGCGGAGGAGGGGGCCTACGAGCAGTACTTC
CASSLTGLAEEGAYEQYF
>TRBJ1-1|13|NA|NA|TRBV11-2
TGTGCCAGCAGCACCAGGGTTGACACTGAAGCTTTCTTT
CASSTRVDTEAFF
>TRBJ2-3|16|TRBD2|few|TRBV29-1
TGCAGCGTTGTGGGGACTAGCGACGCAAGCACAGATACGCAGTATTTT
CSVVGTSDASTDTQYF
>TRBJ2-3|17|NA|NA|TRBV24-1
TGTGCCACCAGTGATTTGCCGGGAGAAAGTAGCACAGATACGCAGTATTTT
CATSDLPGESSTDTQYF
>TRBJ2-7|13|TRBD1|NA|TRBV2
TGTGCCAGCAGTGGAACAGGGGTCCTCGAGCAGTACTTC
CASSGTGVLEQYF
>TRBJ2-7|12|TRBD2|few|TRBV20-1
TGCAGTGCTCTAGCGGGAAACTACGAGCAGTACTTC
CSALAGNYEQYF
>TRBJ2-4|16|TRBD2|few|TRBV9
TGTGCCAGCAGCCCGGGGACTAGCCTTTCCAAAAACATTCAGTACTTC
CASSPGTSLSKNIQYF
>TRBJ1-1|17|NA|few|TRBV7-9
TGTGCCAGCAGCTCCCCTTTCGGTAACCCTCTGAACACTGAAGCTTTCTTT
CASSSPFGNPLNTEAFF
>TRBJ1-2|16|TRBD1|few|TRBV12-3/TRBV12-4
TGTGCCAGCAGTCCACCCCAGGGGGGGGGCCCCTATGGCTACACCTTC
CASSPPQGGGPYGYTF
>TRBJ2-2|17|TRBD1|few|TRBV24-1
TGTGCCACCAGTGACCACCTACAGGGGCCGTCCACCGGGGAGCTGTTTTTT
CATSDHLQGPSTGELFF
>TRBJ2-7|14|NA|few|TRBV27
TGTGCCAGCAGCCTTGGGGCTAGCAGGTACGAGCAGTACTTC
CASSLGASRYEQYF
>TRBJ2-1|15|NA|NA|TRBV5-1
TGCGCCAGCAGCTTGGGGGCGGACAGTTACAATGAGCAGTTCTTC
CASSLGADSYNEQFF
>TRBJ1-6|14|NA|NA|TRBV12-3/TRBV12-4
TGTGCCAGCAGTTTTGAGGGCACGGTGACACCCCTCCACTTT
CASSFEGTVTPLHF
>TRBJ2-1|19|TRBD2|NA|TRBV4-1
TGCGCCAGCAGCCAGGGGTTAGCGGGAGGAACAGAGTCCTACAATGAGCAGTTCTTC
CASSQGLAGGTESYNEQFF